These T cell receptor beta chains were read from a single sample in a study of T cells in Graves' hyperthyroidism and ophthalmopathy. TCRdb analysed the multiplex PCR reads with MiXCR anew, one entry per CDR3 protein. The sample has around 180,000 distinct CDR3 sequences, 17% seen once; the top ten hold roughly 30%. Material for sequencing was blood. Every receptor here comes from a woman in her fifties or sixties with Graves' hyperthyroidism. Each CDR3 is given with its conserved first and last residue. The D gene is left open where the match is weak. Some rows have no size entry. The others give once, few or many, or a class for an expanded clone.

abundance	v_gene	j_gene	d_gene	CDR3aa	CDR3nt
many	TRBV12-3/TRBV12-4	TRBJ2-1	TRBD2	CASSPGRGGPLYNEQFF	TGTGCCAGCAGCCCGGGTCGGGGGGGCCCCCTCTACAATGAGCAGTTCTTC
NA	TRBV19	TRBJ2-7	TRBD1	CASSQGDSYEQYF	TGTGCCAGTAGTCAGGGGGACTCCTACGAGCAGTACTTC
many	TRBV6-1	TRBJ2-7	TRBD1	CASRQDRGSYEQYF	TGTGCCAGCAGGCAAGACAGGGGGAGCTACGAGCAGTACTTC
NA	TRBV6-1	TRBJ2-1	NA	CASSSWDSSSYNEQFF	TGTGCCAGCAGTTCCTGGGATTCATCCTCCTACAATGAGCAGTTCTTC
many	TRBV19	TRBJ1-5	NA	CASSIQGPNQPQHF	TGTGCCAGTAGTATTCAGGGGCCTAATCAGCCCCAGCATTTT
many	TRBV6-1	TRBJ2-7	NA	CASSPLTDSYEQYF	TGTGCCAGCAGTCCTTTGACAGACTCCTACGAGCAGTACTTC
NA	TRBV6-1	TRBJ2-7	NA	CASISGAYEQYF	TGTGCCAGCATCTCAGGGGCCTACGAGCAGTACTTC
NA	TRBV30	TRBJ1-1	NA	CAWTRKAAYRRTEAFF	TGTGCCTGGACCAGAAAAGCGGCGTATCGGCGCACTGAAGCTTTCTTT
many	TRBV2	TRBJ1-5	TRBD1	CASSEPRTGQPQHF	TGTGCCAGCAGTGAACCCAGGACAGGTCAACCCCAGCATTTT
many	TRBV5-1	TRBJ2-1	NA	CASSPSYNNEQFF	TGCGCCAGCAGCCCCAGCTACAACAATGAGCAGTTCTTC
NA	TRBV2	TRBJ2-2	TRBD2	CASSEELAGGLGGELFF	TGTGCCAGCAGTGAAGAACTAGCGGGGGGGCTTGGCGGGGAGCTGTTTTTT
NA	TRBV7-2	TRBJ2-5	NA	CASSSQGRETQYF	TGTGCCAGCAGCTCACAGGGTAGAGAGACCCAGTACTTC
many	TRBV7-2	TRBJ1-4	NA	CASSLVPGGANEKLFF	TGTGCCAGCAGCTTAGTCCCAGGTGGTGCTAATGAAAAACTGTTTTTT
many	TRBV19	TRBJ2-6	TRBD1	CASSPRQGAWGANVLTF	TGTGCCAGTAGTCCAAGACAGGGGGCGTGGGGGGCCAACGTCCTGACTTTC
NA	TRBV12-3/TRBV12-4	TRBJ2-2	NA	CASSLEAGLTGELFF	TGTGCCAGCAGTTTAGAGGCAGGGCTCACCGGGGAGCTGTTTTTT
many	TRBV15	TRBJ1-2	NA	CATSRDLVANYGYTF	TGTGCCACCAGCAGAGATCTGGTAGCTAACTATGGCTACACCTTC
many	TRBV7-3	TRBJ2-1	TRBD1	CASSAYRGQNNEQFF	TGTGCCAGCAGCGCCTACAGGGGACAGAACAATGAGCAGTTCTTC
many	TRBV5-1	TRBJ2-1	NA	CASSGTGFNEQFF	TGCGCCAGCAGCGGGACTGGATTCAATGAGCAGTTCTTC
many	TRBV28	TRBJ2-5	TRBD2	CASSMRTSGGGETQYF	TGTGCCAGCAGTATGAGGACTAGCGGGGGCGGGGAGACCCAGTACTTC
few	TRBV18	TRBJ1-1	NA	CASSPQRTGRDTEAFF	TGTGCCAGCTCACCACAGAGAACAGGGAGAGACACTGAAGCTTTCTTT
many	TRBV15	TRBJ1-2	TRBD1	CATSKGTGYGYTF	TGTGCCACCAGCAAAGGGACAGGCTATGGCTACACCTTC
many	TRBV7-2	TRBJ2-2	NA	CASSLHHTGELFF	TGTGCCAGCAGCTTACACCACACCGGGGAGCTGTTTTTT
many	TRBV7-6	TRBJ2-5	NA	CASSLVAETQYF	TGTGCCAGCAGCTTAGTCGCAGAGACCCAGTACTTC
many	TRBV20-1	TRBJ1-5	TRBD1	CSARGGQGRNQPQHF	TGCAGTGCTAGGGGGGGACAGGGTAGGAATCAGCCCCAGCATTTT
many	TRBV20-1	TRBJ1-1	TRBD1	CSARKNGQGLEAFF	TGCAGTGCTAGAAAAAATGGACAGGGTCTTGAAGCTTTCTTT
many	TRBV29-1	TRBJ2-1	TRBD2	CSVIGLAGGPAQFF	TGCAGCGTAATTGGACTAGCGGGGGGGCCTGCGCAGTTCTTC
NA	TRBV7-2	TRBJ1-3	NA	CASSRGDSGNTIYF	TGTGCCAGCAGCCGAGGAGACTCTGGAAACACCATATACTTT
many	TRBV6-1	TRBJ2-1	TRBD1	CASSHDAGGPNEQFF	TGTGCCAGCAGTCACGATGCAGGGGGCCCCAATGAGCAGTTCTTC
NA	TRBV20-1	TRBJ1-5	NA	CSARRDGNQPQHF	TGCAGTGCTAGGAGGGATGGCAATCAGCCCCAGCATTTT
many	TRBV12-3/TRBV12-4	TRBJ2-3	NA	CASSSRGPNTQYF	TGTGCCAGCAGTTCTCGGGGGCCGAATACGCAGTATTTT
NA	TRBV19	TRBJ2-6	NA	CASSIGLSGPNVLTF	TGTGCCAGTAGTATAGGACTCTCTGGGCCCAACGTCCTGACTTTC
NA	TRBV20-1	TRBJ1-2	NA	CSANVNYGYTF	TGCAGTGCTAATGTGAACTATGGCTACACCTTC
many	TRBV7-2	TRBJ2-1	NA	CASSPRVNLEQFF	TGTGCCAGCAGCCCGCGAGTGAACTTGGAGCAGTTCTTC
many	TRBV12-3/TRBV12-4	TRBJ1-3	NA	CASSPWGSGNTIYF	TGTGCCAGCAGTCCGTGGGGCAGTGGAAACACCATATATTTT
many	TRBV28	TRBJ2-7	NA	CASSLFLAPYEQYF	TGTGCCAGCAGTTTATTCCTCGCGCCCTACGAGCAGTACTTC
many	TRBV29-1	TRBJ1-1	NA	CSVETNTEAFF	TGCAGCGTTGAAACGAACACTGAAGCTTTCTTT
many	TRBV7-9	TRBJ1-4	NA	CASSLDRAEKLFF	TGTGCCAGCAGCTTAGACCGAGCTGAAAAACTGTTTTTT